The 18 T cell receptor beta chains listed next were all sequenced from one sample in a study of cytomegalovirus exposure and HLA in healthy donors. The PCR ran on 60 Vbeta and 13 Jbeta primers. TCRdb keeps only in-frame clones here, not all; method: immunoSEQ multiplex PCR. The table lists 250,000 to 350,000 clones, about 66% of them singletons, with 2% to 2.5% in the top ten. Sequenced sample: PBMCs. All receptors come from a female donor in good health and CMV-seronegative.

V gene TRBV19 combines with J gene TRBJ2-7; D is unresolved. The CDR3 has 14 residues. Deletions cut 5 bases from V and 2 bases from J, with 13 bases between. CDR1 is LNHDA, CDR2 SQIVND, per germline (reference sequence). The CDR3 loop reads CASSAFSGAYEQYF. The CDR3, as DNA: TGTGCCAGTAGTGCCTTCTCGGGTGCCTACGAGCAGTACTTC.

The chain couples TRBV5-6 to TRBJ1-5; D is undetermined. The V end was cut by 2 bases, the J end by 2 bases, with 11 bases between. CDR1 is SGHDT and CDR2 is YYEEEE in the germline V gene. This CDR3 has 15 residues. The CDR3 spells CASSLAGRRNQPQHF. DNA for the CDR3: TGTGCCAGCAGCTTAGCCGGGAGGCGCAATCAGCCCCAGCATTTT.

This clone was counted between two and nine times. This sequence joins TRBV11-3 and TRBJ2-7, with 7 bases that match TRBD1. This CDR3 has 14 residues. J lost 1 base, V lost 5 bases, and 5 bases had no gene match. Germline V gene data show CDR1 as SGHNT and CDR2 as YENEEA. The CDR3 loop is CASSHGTDSYEQYF. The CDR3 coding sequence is TGTGCCAGCAGCCACGGGACAGATTCCTACGAGCAGTACTTC.

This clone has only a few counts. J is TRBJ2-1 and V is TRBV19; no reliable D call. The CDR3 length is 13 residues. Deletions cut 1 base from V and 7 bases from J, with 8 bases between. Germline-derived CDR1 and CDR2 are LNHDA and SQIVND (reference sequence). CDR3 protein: CASSIGLTNEQFF. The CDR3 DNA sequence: TGTGCCAGTAGTATAGGTTTGACAAATGAGCAGTTCTTC.

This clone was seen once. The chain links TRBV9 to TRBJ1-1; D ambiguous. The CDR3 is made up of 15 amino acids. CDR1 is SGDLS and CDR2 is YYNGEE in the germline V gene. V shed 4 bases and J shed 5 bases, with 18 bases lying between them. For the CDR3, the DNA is TGTGCCAGCAGCCTCCGACAAGACGTCGATACTGAAGCTTTCTTT. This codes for CASSLRQDVDTEAFF.

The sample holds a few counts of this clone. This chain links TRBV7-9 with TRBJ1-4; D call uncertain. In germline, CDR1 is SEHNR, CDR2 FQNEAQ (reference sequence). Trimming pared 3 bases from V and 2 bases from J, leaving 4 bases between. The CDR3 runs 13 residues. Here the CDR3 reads CASSFSTNEKLFF. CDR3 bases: TGTGCCAGCAGCTTTTCTACTAATGAAAAACTGTTTTTT.

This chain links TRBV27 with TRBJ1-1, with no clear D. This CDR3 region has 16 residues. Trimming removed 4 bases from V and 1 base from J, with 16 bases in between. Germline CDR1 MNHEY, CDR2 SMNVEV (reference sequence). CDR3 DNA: TGTGCCAGCAGTTCCCGCGATGGTGGTTGGAACACTGAAGCTTTCTTT. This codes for CASSSRDGGWNTEAFF.

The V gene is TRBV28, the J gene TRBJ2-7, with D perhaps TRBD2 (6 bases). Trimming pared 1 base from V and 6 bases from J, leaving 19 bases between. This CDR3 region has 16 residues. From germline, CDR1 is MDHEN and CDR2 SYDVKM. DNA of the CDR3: TGTGCCAGCAGTTTATTCCGCGGGACCCGCGGCCGCGAGCAGTACTTC. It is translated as CASSLFRGTRGREQYF. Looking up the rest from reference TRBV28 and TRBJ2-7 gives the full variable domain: DVKVTQSSRYLVKRTGEKVFLECVQDMDHENMFWYRQDPGLGLRLIYFSYDVKMKEKGDIPEGYSVSREKKERFSLILESASTNQTSMYLCASSLFRGTRGREQYFGPGTRLTVT.

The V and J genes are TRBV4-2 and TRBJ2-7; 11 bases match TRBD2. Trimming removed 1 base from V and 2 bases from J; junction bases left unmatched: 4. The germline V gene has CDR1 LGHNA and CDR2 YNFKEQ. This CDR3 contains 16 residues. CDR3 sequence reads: CASSQGISGRAYEQYF. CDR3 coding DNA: TGTGCCAGCAGCCAAGGAATTAGCGGGAGGGCCTACGAGCAGTACTTC.

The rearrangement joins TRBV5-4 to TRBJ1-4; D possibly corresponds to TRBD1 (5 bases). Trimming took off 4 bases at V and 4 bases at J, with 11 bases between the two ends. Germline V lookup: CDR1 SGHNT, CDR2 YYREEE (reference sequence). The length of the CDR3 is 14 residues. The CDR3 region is CASSQDSLNEKLFF. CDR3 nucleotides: TGTGCCAGCAGCCAAGACAGCCTTAATGAAAAACTGTTTTTT.

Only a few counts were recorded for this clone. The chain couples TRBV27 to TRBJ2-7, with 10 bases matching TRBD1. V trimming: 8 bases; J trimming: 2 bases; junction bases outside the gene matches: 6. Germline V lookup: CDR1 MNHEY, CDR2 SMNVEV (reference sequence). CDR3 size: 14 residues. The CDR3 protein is CASWDRGIAYEQYF. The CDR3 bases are TGTGCCAGCTGGGACAGGGGTATTGCCTACGAGCAGTACTTC.

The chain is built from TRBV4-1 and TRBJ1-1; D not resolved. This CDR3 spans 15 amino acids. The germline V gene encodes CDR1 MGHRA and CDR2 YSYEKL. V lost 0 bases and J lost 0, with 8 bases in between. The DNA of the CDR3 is TGCGCCAGCAGCCAAGATGCGGCGGTGAACACTGAAGCTTTCTTT. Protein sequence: CASSQDAAVNTEAFF.

In DNA, the CDR3 is TGTGCCTGGAGTGTCTCAGGCGGGTATGGCTACACCTTC. Its translation is CAWSVSGGYGYTF. The chain joins TRBV30 to TRBJ1-2; D gene ambiguous. Looked up from germline, CDR1 is GTSNPN and CDR2 is SVGIG (reference sequence). Trimming cost V 0 bases and J 5 bases, with 10 bases left between them. The CDR3 loop spans 13 amino acids.

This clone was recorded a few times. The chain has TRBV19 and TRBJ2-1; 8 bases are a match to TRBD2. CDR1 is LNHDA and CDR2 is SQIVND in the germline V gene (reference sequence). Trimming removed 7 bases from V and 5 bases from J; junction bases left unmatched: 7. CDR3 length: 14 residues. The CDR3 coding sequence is TGTGCCAGTAAAGAGCGGGAGCTTCACAATGAGCAGTTCTTC. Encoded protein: CASKERELHNEQFF.

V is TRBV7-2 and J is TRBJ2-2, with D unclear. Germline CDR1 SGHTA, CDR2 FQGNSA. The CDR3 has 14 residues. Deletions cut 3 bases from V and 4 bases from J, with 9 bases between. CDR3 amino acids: CASSFPRVTGELFF. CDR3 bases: TGTGCCAGCAGCTTCCCCCGCGTCACCGGGGAGCTGTTTTTT.

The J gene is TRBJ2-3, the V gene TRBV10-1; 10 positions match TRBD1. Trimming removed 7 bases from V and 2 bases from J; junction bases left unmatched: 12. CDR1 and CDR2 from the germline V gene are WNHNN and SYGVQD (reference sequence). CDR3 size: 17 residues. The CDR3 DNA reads TGCGCCAGCATCCCCCGCAGGGACAGGGGACACACAGATACGCAGTATTTT. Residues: CASIPRRDRGHTDTQYF.

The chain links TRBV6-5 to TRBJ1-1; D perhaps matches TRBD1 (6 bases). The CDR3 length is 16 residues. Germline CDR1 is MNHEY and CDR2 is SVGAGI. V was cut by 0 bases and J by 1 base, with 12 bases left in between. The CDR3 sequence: CASSYSMGGGNTEAFF. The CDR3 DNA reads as TGTGCCAGCAGTTACTCGATGGGAGGGGGGAACACTGAAGCTTTCTTT.

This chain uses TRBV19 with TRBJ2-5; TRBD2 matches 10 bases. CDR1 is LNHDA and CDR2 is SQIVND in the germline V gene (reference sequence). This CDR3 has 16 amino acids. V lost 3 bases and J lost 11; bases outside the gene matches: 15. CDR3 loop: CASSILRAGGPGEQYF. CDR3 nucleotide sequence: TGTGCCAGTAGTATTCTCAGAGCGGGAGGGCCCGGAGAGCAGTACTTC.